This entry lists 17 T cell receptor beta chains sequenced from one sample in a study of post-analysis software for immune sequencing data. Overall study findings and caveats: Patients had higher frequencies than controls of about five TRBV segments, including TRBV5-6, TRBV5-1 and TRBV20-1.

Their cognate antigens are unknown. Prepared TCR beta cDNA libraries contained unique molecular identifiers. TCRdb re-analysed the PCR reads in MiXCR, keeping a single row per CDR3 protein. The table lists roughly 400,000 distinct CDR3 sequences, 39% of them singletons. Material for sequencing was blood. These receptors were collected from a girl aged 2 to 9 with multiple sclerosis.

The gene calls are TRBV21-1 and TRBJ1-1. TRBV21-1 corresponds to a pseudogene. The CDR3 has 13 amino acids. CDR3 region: CASSKNASTEAFF. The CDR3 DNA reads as TGTGCCAGCAGCAAAAATGCGAGCACTGAAGCTTTCTTT.

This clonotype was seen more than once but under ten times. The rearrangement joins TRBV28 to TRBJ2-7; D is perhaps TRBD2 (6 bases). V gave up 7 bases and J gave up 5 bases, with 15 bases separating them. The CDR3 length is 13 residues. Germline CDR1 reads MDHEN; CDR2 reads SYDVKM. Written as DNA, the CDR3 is TGTGCCAGCACCTTTTGGGGGGTCAACGAGCAGTACTTC. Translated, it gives CASTFWGVNEQYF. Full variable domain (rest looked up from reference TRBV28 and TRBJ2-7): DVKVTQSSRYLVKRTGEKVFLECVQDMDHENMFWYRQDPGLGLRLIYFSYDVKMKEKGDIPEGYSVSREKKERFSLILESASTNQTSMYLCASTFWGVNEQYFGPGTRLTVT.

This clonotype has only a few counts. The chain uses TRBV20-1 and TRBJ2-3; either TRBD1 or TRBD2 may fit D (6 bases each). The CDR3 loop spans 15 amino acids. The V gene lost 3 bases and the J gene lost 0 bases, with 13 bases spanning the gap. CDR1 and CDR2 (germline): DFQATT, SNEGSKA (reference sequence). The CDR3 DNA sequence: TGCAGTGCTAGGAAGGGGGGCCTTAGCACAGATACGCAGTATTTT. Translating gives CSARKGGLSTDTQYF.

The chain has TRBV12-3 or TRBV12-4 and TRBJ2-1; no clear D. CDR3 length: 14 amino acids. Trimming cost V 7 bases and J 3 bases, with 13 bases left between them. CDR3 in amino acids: CASTPRRSYNEQFF. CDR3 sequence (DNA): TGTGCCAGCACCCCTAGGCGGAGCTACAATGAGCAGTTCTTC.

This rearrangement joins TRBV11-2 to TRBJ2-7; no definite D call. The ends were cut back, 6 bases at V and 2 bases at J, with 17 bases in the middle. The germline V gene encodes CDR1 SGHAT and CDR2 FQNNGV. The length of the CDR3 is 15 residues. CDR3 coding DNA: TGTGCCAGCAGACGATTCTGGGATCGTCCCTACGAGCAGTACTTC. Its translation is CASRRFWDRPYEQYF.

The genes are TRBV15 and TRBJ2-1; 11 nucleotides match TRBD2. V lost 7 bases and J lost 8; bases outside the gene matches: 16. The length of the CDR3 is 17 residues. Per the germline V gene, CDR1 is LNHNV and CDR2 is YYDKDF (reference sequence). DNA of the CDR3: TGTGCCACCAAGAGTCTAGCGGGAGGTCTGGGATGCGATGAGCAGTTCTTC. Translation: CATKSLAGGLGCDEQFF.

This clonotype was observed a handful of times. The CDR3 nucleotides are TGTGCCAGCTCACGTCCAATGGACAGACTATACAATGAGCAGTTCTTC. Protein sequence: CASSRPMDRLYNEQFF. V is TRBV18 and J is TRBJ2-1; D is possibly TRBD1 (6 bases). Trimming removed 4 bases from V and 4 bases from J, with 17 bases in between. Germline V lookup: CDR1 KGHSH, CDR2 LQKENI. The CDR3 covers 16 residues.

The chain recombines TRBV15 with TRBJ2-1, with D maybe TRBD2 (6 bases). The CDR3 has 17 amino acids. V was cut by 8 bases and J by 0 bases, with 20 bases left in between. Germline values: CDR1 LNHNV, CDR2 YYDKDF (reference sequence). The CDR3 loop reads CATAWAGRRHSYNEQFF. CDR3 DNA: TGTGCCACCGCGTGGGCGGGGAGGCGGCACTCCTACAATGAGCAGTTCTTC.

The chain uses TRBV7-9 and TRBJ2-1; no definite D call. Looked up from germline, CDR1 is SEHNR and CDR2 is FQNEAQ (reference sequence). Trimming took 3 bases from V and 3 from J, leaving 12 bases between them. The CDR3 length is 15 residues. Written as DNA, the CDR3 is TGTGCCAGCAGCTTGAGCAGGTCGGGCTACAATGAGCAGTTCTTC. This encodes CASSLSRSGYNEQFF.

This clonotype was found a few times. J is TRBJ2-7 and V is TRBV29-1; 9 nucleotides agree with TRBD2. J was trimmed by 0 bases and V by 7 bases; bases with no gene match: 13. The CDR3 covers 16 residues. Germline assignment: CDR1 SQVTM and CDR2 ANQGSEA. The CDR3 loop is CSAQEGSGRFSYEQYF. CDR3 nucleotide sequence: TGCAGCGCACAAGAGGGTAGCGGGAGATTCTCCTACGAGCAGTACTTC.

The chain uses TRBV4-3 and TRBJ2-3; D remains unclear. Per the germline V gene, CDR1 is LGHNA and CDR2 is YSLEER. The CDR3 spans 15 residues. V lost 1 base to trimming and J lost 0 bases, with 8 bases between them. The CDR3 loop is CASSQGRMSTDTQYF. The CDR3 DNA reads TGCGCCAGCAGCCAAGGCAGGATGAGCACAGATACGCAGTATTTT.

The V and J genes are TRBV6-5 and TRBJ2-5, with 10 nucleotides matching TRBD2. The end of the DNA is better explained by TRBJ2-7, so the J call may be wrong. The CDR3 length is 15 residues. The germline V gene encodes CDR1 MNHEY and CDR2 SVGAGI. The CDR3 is CASSSTLAGNYEQYF. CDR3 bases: TGTGCCAGCAGTTCCACACTAGCGGGGAACTACGAGCAGTACTTC.

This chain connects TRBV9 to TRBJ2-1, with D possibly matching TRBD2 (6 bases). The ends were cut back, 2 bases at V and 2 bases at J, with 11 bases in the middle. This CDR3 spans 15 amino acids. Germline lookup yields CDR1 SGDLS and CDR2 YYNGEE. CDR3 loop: CASSVMEGTYNEQFF. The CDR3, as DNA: TGTGCCAGCAGCGTGATGGAGGGAACCTACAATGAGCAGTTCTTC.

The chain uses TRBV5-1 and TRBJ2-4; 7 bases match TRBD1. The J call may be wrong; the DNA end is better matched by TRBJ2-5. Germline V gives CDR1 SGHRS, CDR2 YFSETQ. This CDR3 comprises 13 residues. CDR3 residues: CASQMDRRETQYF. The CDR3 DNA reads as TGCGCCAGCCAAATGGACAGGAGAGAGACCCAGTACTTC.

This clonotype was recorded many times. The CDR3, as DNA: TGTGCCAGCAGCCAAGAACGCGGGATTACTCAGCCCCAGCATTTT. As protein: CASSQERGITQPQHF. The genes are TRBV4-2 and TRBJ1-5, with no clear D. CDR1 and CDR2 (germline): LGHNA, YNFKEQ. V was cut by 0 bases and J by 6 bases, with 12 bases left in between. CDR3 size: 15 residues.

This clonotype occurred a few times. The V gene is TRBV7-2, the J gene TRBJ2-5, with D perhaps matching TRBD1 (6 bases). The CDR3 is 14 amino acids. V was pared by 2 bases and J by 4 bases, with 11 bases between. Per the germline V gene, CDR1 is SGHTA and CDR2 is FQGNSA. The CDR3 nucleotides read TGTGCCAGCAGCTTACGTGGGGACACAGAGACCCAGTACTTC. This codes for CASSLRGDTETQYF.

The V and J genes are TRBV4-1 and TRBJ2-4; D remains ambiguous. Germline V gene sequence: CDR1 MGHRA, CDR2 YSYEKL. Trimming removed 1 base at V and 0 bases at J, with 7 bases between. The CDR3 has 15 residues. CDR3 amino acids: CASSQGPVAKNIQYF. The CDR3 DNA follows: TGCGCCAGCAGCCAAGGTCCAGTAGCCAAAAACATTCAGTACTTC.